This T cell receptor (beta chain) is drawn from a study of blood T cell repertoires in COVID-19. CDR1 and CDR2 from the germline V gene are SGHTS and YDEGEE. The V end lost 5 bases, the J end lost 3 bases, and 17 bases lay between the germline ends. This CDR3 spans 16 amino acids. As processed by the authors: Quantification of nucleated cells was approximated via reference gene primer amplification. Data came from immunoSEQ multiplex PCR; TCRdb stores just in-frame clones and leaves some out. That table is the source of V, J and clone size, and D and trimming were worked out from the DNA. The table lists around 300,000 clones, 87% of them singletons.

Sequences were obtained from peripheral blood. The TCR originated in a man in his fifties or sixties with active or convalescent COVID-19. The rearrangement joins TRBV5-8 to TRBJ2-2; D is undetermined. The CDR3 region is CASRPGDFVDTGELFF. CDR3 DNA: TGTGCCAGCAGGCCAGGCGATTTTGTGGACACCGGGGAGCTGTTTTTT.